The 22 T cell receptor beta chains listed next were all sequenced from one sample in a study of patients and donors after allogeneic stem cell transplantation. Each CDR3 protein is one row after TCRdb ran MiXCR on the RT-PCR reads. The repertoire includes about 960,000 distinct CDR3 sequences, more than 15% of them detected once, and roughly 6% sits in the top ten. Sequencing was done on a sample of blood, either unsorted or a sorted T cell fraction (not recorded which). The source of these receptors is a human donor who was either an allogeneic HSCT recipient or a stem cell or donor lymphocyte infusion donor (not recorded which). It is not recorded whose cells these are; they may come from a transplant donor.

Concerning this clonotype: The junction departs from germline at one end; a sequencing error may be responsible. The V call is TRBV7-7, the J call TRBJ2-7, with D possibly being TRBD1 or TRBD2 (5 bases each). There are 15 residues in the CDR3. From germline, CDR1 is SSHAT and CDR2 FNYEAQ (reference sequence). The CDR3 bases are TGTGCTAGCAGCTTAGGGGCAGGGACGAGGGACGAGCAGTACTTC. Its translation is CASSLGAGTRDEQYF.

As to this clonotype: The conserved final phenylalanine or tryptophan is absent from the CDR3, which likely points to a read error. The rearrangement links TRBV12-3 or TRBV12-4 to TRBJ1-2, with D perhaps matching TRBD1 (5 bases). V lost 3 bases to trimming and J lost 2 bases, with 7 bases between them. The CDR3 runs 13 residues. In nucleotides, the CDR3 is TGTGCCAGCAGTTTCCCAGGGAACTATGGCTACACCTAC. Its protein is CASSFPGNYGYTY.

The genes are TRBV20-1 and TRBJ2-1; 7 bases agree with TRBD2. Germline V lookup: CDR1 DFQATT, CDR2 SNEGSKA (reference sequence). The length of the CDR3 is 14 residues. V trimming: 3 bases; J trimming: 4 bases; junction bases outside the gene matches: 6. The DNA of the CDR3 is TGCAGTGCTAGTTTGACTAGCAGATACAATGAGCAGTTCTTC. Its translation is CSASLTSRYNEQFF.

J is TRBJ1-1 and V is TRBV30; 7 bases align to TRBD1. CDR1 and CDR2 (germline): GTSNPN, SVGIG (reference sequence). The CDR3 contains 14 residues. V was clipped by 3 bases and J by 3 bases; unmatched bases: 7. The CDR3 region is CAWSTGQAYTEAFF. CDR3 bases: TGTGCCTGGAGCACCGGACAGGCGTACACTGAAGCTTTCTTT. Filled out from reference TRBV30 and TRBJ1-1, the complete variable domain reads SQTIHQWPATLVQPVGSPLSLECTVEGTSNPNLYWYRQAAGRGLQLLFYSVGIGQISSEVPQNLSASRPQDRQFILSSKKLLLSDSGFYLCAWSTGQAYTEAFFGQGTRLTVV.

V usage is TRBV9 and J usage is TRBJ2-7, with D perhaps TRBD2 (5 bases). Germline V gene data show CDR1 as SGDLS and CDR2 as YYNGEE. Trimming cost V 0 bases and J 5 bases, with 12 bases left between them. The CDR3 sequence is 14 residues long. This chain's CDR3 is CASSVDGKSDEQYF. CDR3 coding DNA: TGTGCCAGCAGCGTAGACGGGAAGAGCGACGAGCAGTACTTC.

CDR3 DNA sequence: TGCAGTGTAAAGGGACAGAGCTCCTATAATTCACCCCTCCACTTT. Translating gives CSVKGQSSYNSPLHF. The chain couples TRBV20-1 to TRBJ1-6; 7 nucleotides agree with TRBD1. Per germline, CDR1 DFQATT and CDR2 SNEGSKA (reference sequence). CDR3 length: 15 amino acids. J gave up 0 bases and V 7 bases, and 6 bases lay outside the gene matches.

The V call is TRBV12-3 or TRBV12-4, the J call TRBJ2-7, with D perhaps being TRBD1 or TRBD2 (5 bases each). The V and J ends lost 6 bases and 0 bases respectively, with 15 bases between them. This CDR3 is 15 amino acids long. The CDR3 sequence: CASRKGRLSSYEQYF. The CDR3 DNA is TGTGCCAGCAGAAAGGGACGGTTAAGCTCCTACGAGCAGTACTTC.

V gene TRBV5-1 combines with J gene TRBJ2-1; unclear D gene. V was trimmed by 0 bases and J by 6 bases, leaving 10 bases between them. Per germline, CDR1 SGHRS and CDR2 YFSETQ. CDR3 length: 14 amino acids. CDR3 amino acids: CASSLVVESNEQFF. The CDR3, as DNA: TGCGCCAGCAGCTTGGTTGTAGAATCCAATGAGCAGTTCTTC.

The chain recombines TRBV2 with TRBJ1-1; 7 positions agree with TRBD1. In germline, CDR1 is SNHLY, CDR2 FYNNEI. The CDR3 loop spans 12 amino acids. V was pared by 8 bases and J by 6 bases, with 6 bases of the junction left unmatched. The CDR3 region is CASRQGGAEAFF. The CDR3 DNA sequence: TGTGCCAGCCGACAGGGCGGGGCTGAAGCTTTCTTT.

This clonotype was seen more than once but under ten times. The V call is TRBV19, the J call TRBJ2-3; 8 bases are a match to TRBD1. Trimming at V came to 7 bases and at J to 6 bases, leaving 9 bases not matched to a gene. The CDR3 extends over 14 amino acids. Germline V gene data show CDR1 as LNHDA and CDR2 as SQIVND (reference sequence). DNA of the CDR3: TGTGCCAGTACCCAGGGGGCACCCTTGGATACGCAGTATTTT. Protein product: CASTQGAPLDTQYF.

This clonotype was seen ten or more times. The genes are TRBV6-1 and TRBJ2-3, with D hard to call. Germline values: CDR1 MNHNS, CDR2 SASEGT. V was trimmed by 10 bases and J by 1 base, leaving 12 bases between them. The CDR3 has 13 residues. Here the CDR3 reads CATKIGGTDTQYF. DNA for the CDR3: TGTGCCACCAAAATTGGCGGCACAGATACGCAGTATTTT.

The chain carries TRBV9 and TRBJ2-2; 8 bases line up with TRBD2. The CDR3 totals 16 residues. V gave up 2 bases and J gave up 0 bases; unmatched junction bases: 3. Germline lookup yields CDR1 SGDLS and CDR2 YYNGEE. CDR3 sequence reads: CASSVTTSANTGELFF. The CDR3 DNA follows: TGTGCCAGCAGCGTCACGACTAGCGCGAACACCGGGGAGCTGTTTTTT. Supplemented by reference TRBV9 and TRBJ2-2, the full variable domain reads DSGVTQTPKHLITATGQRVTLRCSPRSGDLSVYWYQQSLDQGLQFLIQYYNGEERAKGNILERFSAQQFPDLHSELNLSSLELGDSALYFCASSVTTSANTGELFFGEGSRLTVL.

This clonotype was seen a single time. The V and J genes are TRBV7-3 and TRBJ2-1; 9 bases agree with TRBD2. The CDR3 covers 15 residues. Trimming took 3 bases from V and 8 from J; bases not matched to a gene: 8. The V gene's germline CDR1 is SGHTA and CDR2 FQGTGA. CDR3 residues: CASSLWRGGKDEQFF. The CDR3 nucleotides are TGTGCCAGCAGCTTGTGGCGGGGGGGCAAGGATGAGCAGTTCTTC. The complete variable domain, with remaining parts taken from reference TRBV7-3 and TRBJ2-1, reads GAGVSQTPSNKVTEKGKYVELRCDPISGHTALYWYRQSLGQGPEFLIYFQGTGAADDSGLPNDRFFAVRPEGSVSTLKIQRTERGDSAVYLCASSLWRGGKDEQFFGPGTRLTVL.

This clonotype was seen a few times. CDR3 amino acids: CSASNEQYF. CDR3 DNA: TGCAGTGCCTCGAACGAGCAGTACTTC. This chain links TRBV20-1 with TRBJ2-7; D unclear. CDR1 is DFQATT and CDR2 is SNEGSKA in the germline V gene (reference sequence). Deletions cut 6 bases from V and 5 bases from J, with 5 bases between. This CDR3 has 9 residues.

The chain is built from TRBV24-1 and TRBJ2-1; TRBD2 matches at 14 bases. This CDR3 region has 20 residues. Trimming removed 3 bases from V and 5 bases from J; junction bases left unmatched: 14. CDR1 and CDR2 from the germline V gene are KGHDR and SFDVKD. CDR3 in DNA: TGTGCCACCAGTGATCTTGACAGGGTAGGGACTAGCGGGAGAAACAATGAGCAGTTCTTC. Protein: CATSDLDRVGTSGRNNEQFF.

The chain employs TRBV6-5 and TRBJ1-6; D is possibly TRBD1 (6 bases). Germline V gene lookup returns CDR1 MNHEY and CDR2 SVGAGI. The CDR3 is 16 residues long. V was trimmed by 4 bases and J by 7 bases, leaving 17 bases between them. The CDR3 sequence: CASSFGTQAGNSPLHF. In DNA, the CDR3 is TGTGCCAGCAGTTTCGGGACACAAGCTGGGAATTCACCCCTCCACTTT.

This clonotype was detected a few times. The rearrangement links TRBV10-3 to TRBJ1-1, with TRBD1 matching over 9 bases. Looked up from germline, CDR1 is ENHRY and CDR2 is SYGVKD. The junction had 9 bases not matched to a gene; V was cut back by 6 bases and J by 4 bases. This CDR3 contains 15 residues. CDR3 loop: CAIRPGTGRVTEAFF. The CDR3 DNA reads TGTGCCATCAGACCAGGGACAGGGCGGGTCACTGAAGCTTTCTTT.

This clonotype was detected many times. The rearrangement links TRBV6-2 or TRBV6-3 to TRBJ1-5, with D perhaps matching TRBD1 (5 bases). V was shortened by 0 bases and J by 1 base, with 13 bases between the two germline ends. This CDR3 spans 17 amino acids. Germline CDR1 reads MNHEY; CDR2 reads SVGEGT. CDR3 in amino acids: CASSYSSLGGSNQPQHF. The CDR3, as DNA: TGTGCCAGCAGTTACTCGAGTCTCGGGGGAAGCAATCAGCCCCAGCATTTT.

This clonotype was observed a handful of times. The chain carries TRBV24-1 and TRBJ2-5; D perhaps matches TRBD1 (6 bases). This CDR3 is built from 14 residues. Between the trimmed V and J ends, which lost 7 bases and 4 bases, there was a span of 15 bases. Per germline, CDR1 KGHDR and CDR2 SFDVKD. The CDR3, as DNA: TGTGCCACCAGCGATACAGGGCTCGCAGAGACCCAGTACTTC. Protein product: CATSDTGLAETQYF.

There are many counts of this clonotype. This rearrangement joins TRBV12-3 or TRBV12-4 to TRBJ1-5; 9 bases are a match to TRBD1. V shed 4 bases, J shed 3 bases, and the junction held 4 bases outside the gene matches. There are 15 residues in the CDR3. The CDR3: CASSWGQGFNQPQHF. The CDR3 DNA is TGTGCCAGCAGTTGGGGACAGGGATTCAATCAGCCCCAGCATTTT.

The chain uses TRBV10-3 and TRBJ1-5; D remains unclear. The CDR3 is 15 residues long. V was trimmed by 3 bases and J by 6 bases, leaving 15 bases between them. Germline V gene sequence: CDR1 ENHRY, CDR2 SYGVKD. CDR3 in DNA: TGTGCCATCAGTGATAGAGTCGAGGGCCTTCAGCCCCAGCATTTT. Translated: CAISDRVEGLQPQHF.

This rearrangement joins TRBV12-3 or TRBV12-4 to TRBJ2-2, with D tentatively TRBD1 (6 bases). CDR3 length equals 15 residues. Trimming removed 5 bases at V and 2 bases at J, with 12 bases between. The CDR3 region has the DNA TGTGCCAGCAGTCAGGGACACTCTAACACCGGGGAGCTGTTTTTT. Amino acid sequence: CASSQGHSNTGELFF.